This T cell receptor beta chain was recorded in a study of blood T cell repertoires in COVID-19. Germline V lookup: CDR1 MGHRA, CDR2 YSYEKL. V was cut by 3 bases and J by 0 bases, with 18 bases left in between. The CDR3 runs 18 residues. Method: immunoSEQ multiplex PCR; TCRdb's copy keeps in-frame clones and lacks some. Of approximately 180,000 clones in the sample, about 85% were seen once. The source is a person between 70 and 80 years old with COVID-19, enrolled during active disease. The rearrangement uses TRBV4-1 and TRBJ1-3; possibly TRBD1 for D (5 bases). The sequenced sample consisted of peripheral blood. CDR3 sequence (DNA): TGCGCCAGCAGCCATGATTGGGGCACCGTGAGCTCTGGAAACACCATATATTTT. It specifies CASSHDWGTVSSGNTIYF.